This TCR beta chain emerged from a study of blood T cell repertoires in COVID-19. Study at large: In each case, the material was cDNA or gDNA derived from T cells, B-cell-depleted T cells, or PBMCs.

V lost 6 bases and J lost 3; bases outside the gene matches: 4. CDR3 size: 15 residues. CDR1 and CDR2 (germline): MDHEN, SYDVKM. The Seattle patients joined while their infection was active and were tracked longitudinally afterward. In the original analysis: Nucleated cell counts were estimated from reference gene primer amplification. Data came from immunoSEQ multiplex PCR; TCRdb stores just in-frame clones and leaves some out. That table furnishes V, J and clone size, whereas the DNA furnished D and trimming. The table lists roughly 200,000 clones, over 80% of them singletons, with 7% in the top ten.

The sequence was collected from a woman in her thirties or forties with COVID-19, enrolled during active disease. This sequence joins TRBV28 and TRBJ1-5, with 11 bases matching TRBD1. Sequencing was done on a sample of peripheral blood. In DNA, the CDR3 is TGTGCCAGCAGCCAGGACAGGGGGCCCAATCAGCCCCAGCATTTT. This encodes CASSQDRGPNQPQHF.